Below, one T cell receptor beta chain is given with its context. The antigen remains unidentified. The data were obtained in a study of glioma-infiltrating T cells after dendritic cell vaccination. Study-wide results and limits: Survival was not directly related to TCR clonality in these patients.

Time point specified: after dendritic cell vaccination, including at tumor progression/relapse. The table came from immunoSEQ multiplex PCR; TCRdb's copy has only in-frame clones and leaves some out. The data show tens of thousands of clones, more than 75% seen once. The CDR3 runs to 15 residues. With 0 bases removed from V and 4 bases from J, the gap between germline ends came to 12 bases. Germline CDR1 reads SNHLY; CDR2 reads FYNNEI. The chain is built from TRBV2 and TRBJ1-1; maybe TRBD1 (6 bases). This specimen was blood, taken after dendritic cell vaccination. The receptor's source is a human donor with glioblastoma. The CDR3 here is CASSEAGGRVTEAFF. The CDR3 DNA reads as TGTGCCAGCAGTGAAGCCGGGGGGCGGGTCACTGAAGCTTTCTTT. The full variable domain, completed using reference TRBV2 and TRBJ1-1, is EPEVTQTPSHQVTQMGQEVILRCVPISNHLYFYWYRQILGQKVEFLVSFYNNEISEKSEIFDDQFSVERPDGSNFTLKIRSTKLEDSAMYFCASSEAGGRVTEAFFGQGTRLTVV.